These T cell receptor beta chains were read from a single sample in a study of early T cells in non-severe SARS-CoV-2 infection. TCRdb itself ran the 5' RACE reads through MiXCR, one entry per CDR3 protein. In the table there are 54,000 or so distinct CDR3 sequences, roughly 12% of which are singletons. The sample taken for sequencing was whole blood. These receptors came from an adult who was a healthcare worker with PCR-confirmed SARS-CoV-2 infection or an uninfected control (not recorded which). CDR3s include the opening cysteine and the closing phenylalanine or tryptophan. Fields, in order: D gene, J gene, V gene, clone size, CDR3 protein, CDR3 DNA. The D gene is left open where the match is weak. Expanded clones get a size class; other rows say once, few or many, or leave the size out.

TRBD1 | TRBJ2-2 | TRBV20-1 | - | CSAKRQGITGELFF | TGCAGTGCTAAGCGACAGGGAATCACCGGGGAGCTGTTTTTT
- | TRBJ1-5 | TRBV4-3 | many | CASSQDRVGNQPQHF | TGCGCCAGCAGCCAAGACAGGGTAGGAAATCAGCCCCAGCATTTT
- | TRBJ2-7 | TRBV12-3/TRBV12-4 | many | CASSFQQGIYEQYF | TGTGCCAGCAGTTTCCAACAGGGTATCTACGAGCAGTACTTC
- | TRBJ2-3 | TRBV6-1 | many | CASSEYKAHFTDTQYF | TGTGCCAGCAGTGAATACAAGGCCCACTTCACAGATACGCAGTATTTT
TRBD2 | TRBJ2-7 | TRBV20-1 | few | CSARGLAGSYEQYF | TGCAGTGCTAGAGGACTAGCGGGTTCCTACGAGCAGTACTTC
TRBD2 | TRBJ2-7 | TRBV5-1 | many | CASSFMTSVSSYEQYF | TGCGCCAGCAGCTTTATGACTAGCGTCTCCTCCTACGAGCAGTACTTC
- | TRBJ2-7 | TRBV7-9 | medium-sized | CASSLTDGPYEQYF | TGTGCCAGCAGCTTAACGGACGGACCCTACGAGCAGTACTTC
- | TRBJ2-5 | TRBV12-3/TRBV12-4 | many | CASRKQGQETQYF | TGTGCCAGCAGGAAACAAGGCCAAGAGACCCAGTACTTC
- | TRBJ1-6 | TRBV20-1 | many | CSARNGYRSPLHF | TGCAGTGCTAGAAATGGGTATCGGTCACCCCTCCACTTT
- | TRBJ2-3 | TRBV20-1 | few | CSARRRTDGYRGTDTQYF | TGCAGTGCTAGAAGACGGACGGATGGTTATCGTGGCACAGATACGCAGTATTTT
- | TRBJ2-3 | TRBV7-2 | few | CASSSSRSALTQYF | TGTGCCAGCAGCTCGAGTAGGAGCGCCCTAACGCAGTATTTT
- | TRBJ2-4 | TRBV6-5 | many | CASRQGPINIQYF | TGTGCCAGCAGACAGGGACCGATAAACATTCAGTACTTC
- | TRBJ2-1 | TRBV6-2/TRBV6-3 | many | CASSYSSGAGEQFF | TGTGCCAGCAGTTATTCGTCAGGGGCCGGTGAGCAGTTCTTC
- | TRBJ2-3 | TRBV29-1 | few | CSSSADTQYF | TGCAGCTCCTCCGCAGATACGCAGTATTTT
- | TRBJ2-3 | TRBV3-1 | few | CASSQGADTQYF | TGTGCCAGCAGCCAAGGAGCCGATACGCAGTATTTT
- | TRBJ1-2 | TRBV9 | many | CASSVRGANYGYTF | TGTGCCAGCAGCGTCCGCGGAGCTAACTATGGCTACACCTTC
- | TRBJ2-1 | TRBV24-1 | few | CATSDLFGANEQFF | TGTGCCACCAGTGATTTGTTCGGGGCCAATGAGCAGTTCTTC
- | TRBJ1-3 | TRBV13 | few | CASSLRQPRVVSGNTIYF | TGTGCCAGCAGCTTACGACAGCCTAGAGTAGTCTCTGGAAACACCATATATTTT
- | TRBJ1-2 | TRBV7-8 | few | CASSLGADYGYTF | TGTGCCAGCAGCTTAGGGGCAGACTATGGCTACACCTTC
TRBD1 | TRBJ2-4 | TRBV5-1 | - | CASSQGQSENIQYF | TGCGCCAGCAGCCAGGGACAGTCGGAGAACATTCAGTACTTC
TRBD1 | TRBJ1-2 | TRBV7-2 | few | CASSSNRGGYTF | TGTGCCAGCAGCTCCAACAGGGGTGGCTACACCTTC
- | TRBJ1-2 | TRBV20-1 | many | CSASFGSSENGYTF | TGCAGTGCTTCCTTCGGCTCCTCGGAGAACGGCTACACCTTC
- | TRBJ1-2 | TRBV6-5 | few | CASSYSDGTGGYTF | TGTGCCAGCAGTTACTCAGACGGAACGGGCGGCTACACCTTC
TRBD1 | TRBJ1-5 | TRBV7-9 | many | CASSSDRDQPQHF | TGTGCCAGCAGCTCCGACAGGGACCAGCCCCAGCATTTT
TRBD1 | TRBJ2-1 | TRBV6-6 | many | CASSDDRDIYNEQFF | TGTGCCAGCAGTGATGACAGGGATATCTACAATGAGCAGTTCTTC
- | TRBJ2-3 | TRBV6-5 | few | CASSYTRQDTQYF | TGTGCCAGCAGTTATACCCGTCAAGATACGCAGTATTTT
TRBD1 | TRBJ1-1 | TRBV20-1 | many | CSASRDSSNTEAFF | TGCAGTGCTAGCCGGGACAGCTCGAACACTGAAGCTTTCTTT
- | TRBJ2-1 | TRBV18 | many | CASSLKEGGEQFF | TGTGCCAGCTCACTTAAGGAGGGCGGTGAGCAGTTCTTC
- | TRBJ1-1 | TRBV6-5 | - | CASSYEGVEAFF | TGTGCCAGCAGTTACGAGGGGGTTGAAGCTTTCTTT
- | TRBJ2-3 | TRBV20-1 | - | CSALEGMADTQYF | TGCAGTGCTTTAGAGGGAATGGCAGATACGCAGTATTTT
- | TRBJ1-2 | TRBV10-1 | many | CASRSKAMGRGASYGYTF | TGCGCCAGCAGATCTAAAGCGATGGGAAGGGGCGCAAGCTATGGCTACACCTTC
- | TRBJ2-7 | TRBV12-3/TRBV12-4 | few | CASSGGRVNEQYF | TGTGCCAGCAGTGGGGGGCGGGTTAACGAGCAGTACTTC
TRBD1 | TRBJ2-1 | TRBV20-1 | few | CSASPQGVNEQFF | TGCAGTGCTAGCCCACAGGGGGTGAATGAGCAGTTCTTC
TRBD2 | TRBJ2-1 | TRBV10-2 | many | CASRPTTSGRTPYNEQFF | TGCGCCAGCAGGCCCACCACTAGCGGGAGGACTCCCTACAATGAGCAGTTCTTC
- | TRBJ1-1 | TRBV6-1 | few | CASSEAHGVRTEAFF | TGTGCCAGCAGTGAAGCGCACGGGGTGCGGACTGAAGCTTTCTTT
TRBD1 | TRBJ1-1 | TRBV28 | many | CATTLTGGNTEAFF | TGTGCCACCACACTGACAGGGGGGAACACTGAAGCTTTCTTT
TRBD2 | TRBJ2-5 | TRBV5-1 | many | CASSLELAGAQTQYF | TGCGCCAGCAGCTTGGAGCTAGCGGGAGCACAGACCCAGTACTTC
TRBD2 | TRBJ2-1 | TRBV10-3 | many | CAISGTSGGDGEQFF | TGTGCCATCAGTGGAACTAGCGGGGGAGACGGTGAGCAGTTCTTC
- | TRBJ1-5 | TRBV10-3 | - | CATEGGINQPQHF | TGTGCCACCGAGGGCGGAATCAATCAGCCCCAGCATTTT
- | TRBJ2-7 | TRBV29-1 | - | CSVDTGYEQYF | TGCAGCGTTGATACGGGCTACGAGCAGTACTTC
- | TRBJ2-7 | TRBV20-1 | - | CSARGQAGEQYF | TGCAGTGCTAGAGGACAAGCAGGGGAGCAGTACTTC
- | TRBJ2-5 | TRBV5-1 | - | CASSLEVVLGQETQYF | TGCGCCAGCAGCTTGGAGGTAGTTTTGGGACAAGAGACCCAGTACTTC
TRBD2 | TRBJ2-3 | TRBV10-1 | - | CASSESSSGPDTDTQYF | TGCGCCAGCAGTGAGTCGTCTAGCGGGCCAGACACAGATACGCAGTATTTT
- | TRBJ1-5 | TRBV18 | few | CASSADSTNQPQHF | TGTGCCAGCTCAGCTGACAGCACAAATCAGCCCCAGCATTTT
- | TRBJ2-3 | TRBV12-3/TRBV12-4 | many | CASSPGWVTDTQYF | TGTGCCAGCAGTCCAGGGTGGGTCACAGATACGCAGTATTTT
TRBD1 | TRBJ2-7 | TRBV7-9 | - | CASSLRTGGPWDF | TGTGCCAGCAGCTTAAGGACAGGGGGCCCATGGGACTTC
- | TRBJ1-1 | TRBV14 | few | CASSQDGMNTEAFF | TGTGCCAGCAGCCAAGATGGAATGAACACTGAAGCTTTCTTT
- | TRBJ1-1 | TRBV15 | many | CATSRVKNTEAFF | TGTGCCACCAGCAGAGTGAAGAACACTGAAGCTTTCTTT
TRBD2 | TRBJ2-3 | TRBV20-1 | many | CSARSPGLAGGTDTQYF | TGCAGTGCTAGATCCCCGGGACTAGCGGGGGGCACAGATACGCAGTATTTT
- | TRBJ1-1 | TRBV20-1 | few | CSARYAGRSMNTEAFF | TGCAGTGCTAGATACGCAGGACGGTCCATGAACACTGAAGCTTTCTTT
TRBD2 | TRBJ2-3 | TRBV7-9 | many | CASSLTSGRSTDTQYF | TGTGCCAGCAGCTTAACTAGCGGGAGAAGCACAGATACGCAGTATTTT
- | TRBJ2-7 | TRBV29-1 | - | CSVSTGRTYEQYF | TGCAGCGTTAGCACAGGGAGAACCTACGAGCAGTACTTC
- | TRBJ2-1 | TRBV28 | many | CASSFPSQRGADEQFF | TGTGCCAGCAGTTTCCCCTCTCAGAGGGGAGCGGATGAGCAGTTCTTC
- | TRBJ2-1 | TRBV28 | - | CASLSFSGDSAYNEQFF | TGTGCCAGCCTCTCCTTCTCGGGGGACAGCGCTTACAATGAGCAGTTCTTC
- | TRBJ2-7 | TRBV11-2 | many | CASSLLVEEQYF | TGTGCCAGCAGCCTACTAGTTGAAGAGCAGTACTTC